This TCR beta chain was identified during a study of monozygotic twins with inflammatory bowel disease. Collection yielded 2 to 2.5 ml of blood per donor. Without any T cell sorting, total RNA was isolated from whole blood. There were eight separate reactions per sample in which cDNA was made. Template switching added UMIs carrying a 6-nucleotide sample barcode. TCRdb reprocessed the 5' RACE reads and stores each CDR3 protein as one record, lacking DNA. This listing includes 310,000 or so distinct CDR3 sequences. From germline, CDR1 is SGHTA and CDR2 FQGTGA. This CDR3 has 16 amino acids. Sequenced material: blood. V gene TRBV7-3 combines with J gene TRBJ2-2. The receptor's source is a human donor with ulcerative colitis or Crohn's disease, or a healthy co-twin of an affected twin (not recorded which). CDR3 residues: CASSSDSTQATGELFF. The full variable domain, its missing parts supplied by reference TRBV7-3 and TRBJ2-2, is GAGVSQTPSNKVTEKGKYVELRCDPISGHTALYWYRQSLGQGPEFLIYFQGTGAADDSGLPNDRFFAVRPEGSVSTLKIQRTERGDSAVYLCASSSDSTQATGELFFGEGSRLTVL.